These 19 T cell receptor beta chains came from one sample sequenced in a study of blood T cells in healthy people across ages (dated by TCRdb to the mid-2010s). Library generation was performed with 5' RACE. Sequencing was performed on an Illumina HiSeq 2500. A second roughly 6 to 12 cycle PCR used a sample-barcoded 5' primer and a J-beta primer mix. TCRdb redid the processing of the public reads, applying fastp at Q25 and MiXCR, and retained in-frame beta chains. Records with the same CDR3 protein are collapsed into one entry carrying the most frequent genes and DNA. The sample table records about 680,000 distinct CDR3 sequences; about 52% of these occur just once. Under 35% of the sample is in the top ten clones. The specimen sequenced was blood. The receptors were sampled from a woman aged 60-75 years in good health.

V usage is TRBV20-1 and J usage is TRBJ2-4, with D possibly matching TRBD1 (5 bases). The CDR3 contains 16 residues. Germline CDR1 and CDR2: DFQATT and SNEGSKA (reference sequence). The V gene lost 0 bases and the J gene lost 1 base, with 13 bases spanning the gap. CDR3 sequence (DNA): TGCAGTGCTAGAGAAGGCTCAGGGTGGGCCAAAAACATTCAGTACTTC. Translating gives CSAREGSGWAKNIQYF.

This clonotype was observed a handful of times. V usage is TRBV7-8 and J usage is TRBJ2-5; D may be TRBD1 or TRBD2 (5 bases each). The tail of the sequence fits TRBJ2-7 better, so the J call may be wrong. The CDR3 runs to 14 residues. Germline V gene data show CDR1 as SGHVS and CDR2 as FQNEAQ. CDR3 amino acids: CASSLARGVDEQYF. CDR3 nucleotide sequence: TGTGCCAGCAGCTTAGCGAGAGGGGTGGACGAGCAGTACTTC.

The chain is built from TRBV5-1 and TRBJ2-3, with TRBD2 as a possible D gene (5 bases). Germline CDR1 reads SGHRS; CDR2 reads YFSETQ. The V end was cut by 6 bases, the J end by 2 bases, with 19 bases between. The CDR3 loop spans 16 amino acids. This CDR3 is CASTRDAEISTDTQYF. The CDR3 nucleotides are TGCGCCAGCACCCGGGATGCCGAGATCTCCACAGATACGCAGTATTTT. Based on the CDR3 plus reference TRBV5-1 and TRBJ2-3, the full variable domain is KAGVTQTPRYLIKTRGQQVTLSCSPISGHRSVSWYQQTPGQGLQFLFEYFSETQRNKGNFPGRFSGRQFSNSRSEMNVSTLELGDSALYLCASTRDAEISTDTQYFGPGTRLTVL.

The sample holds a few counts of this clonotype. J is TRBJ2-7 and V is TRBV2, with TRBD2 matching 10 bases. The CDR3 is 13 residues long. CDR1 is SNHLY, CDR2 FYNNEI, per germline. V was clipped by 7 bases and J by 3 bases; unmatched bases: 3. DNA of the CDR3: TGTGCCAGCAACCTAGCGGGAGACTACGAGCAGTACTTC. Residues: CASNLAGDYEQYF.

This clonotype was seen a few times. Since a much larger clone is just one base distant, this may be a read error. The rearrangement links TRBV29-1 to TRBJ2-3; D is unresolved. Germline-derived CDR1 and CDR2 are SQVTM and ANQGSEA. CDR3 length: 12 residues. Trimming took off 4 bases at V and 2 bases at J, with 7 bases between the two ends. The CDR3 DNA follows: TGCAGCGTTGGCACAGTCACAGATACGCAGTATTTT. Its protein is CSVGTVTDTQYF.

Many counts were recorded for this clonotype. The chain has TRBV29-1 and TRBJ2-3; no firm D call. Trimming stripped 4 bases from V and 0 bases from J, with 5 bases between. The V gene's germline CDR1 is SQVTM and CDR2 ANQGSEA. The CDR3 sequence is 12 residues long. CDR3 protein: CSVAASTDTQYF. The CDR3 DNA reads TGCAGCGTTGCCGCTAGCACAGATACGCAGTATTTT.

V gene TRBV4-3 combines with J gene TRBJ2-1; TRBD2 aligns across 15 bases. The CDR3 totals 16 residues. From germline, CDR1 is LGHNA and CDR2 YSLEER. After removal of 1 base from V and 9 bases from J, the junction contained 4 bases not matched to a gene. Here the CDR3 reads CASSQAGLAGGSEQFF. The CDR3 DNA reads TGCGCCAGCAGCCAAGCGGGACTAGCGGGAGGCAGTGAGCAGTTCTTC.

The rearrangement links TRBV12-3 or TRBV12-4 to TRBJ1-1, with a weak D call TRBD1 (5 bases). The CDR3 is 17 amino acids. Trimming took off 0 bases at V and 4 bases at J, with 18 bases between the two ends. This CDR3 is CASSLAKFSGSGTEAFF. CDR3 DNA sequence: TGTGCCAGCAGTTTAGCGAAATTCTCAGGGTCGGGCACTGAAGCTTTCTTT.

This clonotype was picked up a small number of times. The rearrangement uses TRBV2 and TRBJ2-3; 12 bases agree with TRBD2. The germline V gene has CDR1 SNHLY and CDR2 FYNNEI. Trimming took 1 base from V and 6 from J; bases not matched to a gene: 8. The CDR3 totals 17 residues. This CDR3 is CASSEGASGRASDTQYF. The CDR3 DNA sequence: TGTGCCAGCAGTGAAGGGGCTAGCGGGAGGGCCTCGGATACGCAGTATTTT.

The chain joins TRBV7-3 to TRBJ2-2, with D possibly being TRBD2 (6 bases). V shed 5 bases and J shed 2 bases, with 9 bases lying between them. From germline, CDR1 is SGHTA and CDR2 FQGTGA. The CDR3 is made up of 14 amino acids. The CDR3 nucleotides are TGTGCCAGCAGCCGAGGACTAAACACCGGGGAGCTGTTTTTT. It specifies CASSRGLNTGELFF.

This clonotype was counted ten times or more. The gene calls are TRBV7-2 and TRBJ1-2; D gene ambiguous. CDR1 and CDR2 from the germline V gene are SGHTA and FQGNSA. This CDR3 comprises 12 residues. Between the trimmed V and J ends, which lost 5 bases and 4 bases, there was a span of 8 bases. The CDR3 coding sequence is TGTGCCAGCAGCCCCGGCCCCTATGGCTACACCTTC. Translated, it gives CASSPGPYGYTF.

The V call is TRBV28, the J call TRBJ1-6, with TRBD1 matching over 9 bases. The V and J ends lost 6 bases and 7 bases, in that order; junction bases with no gene match: 7. CDR1 MDHEN and CDR2 SYDVKM come from the germline V gene. The CDR3 extends over 15 amino acids. For the CDR3, the DNA is TGTGCCAGCAGAGTAGGGACAGGGAGGAATTCACCCCTCCACTTT. This sequence encodes CASRVGTGRNSPLHF.

This clonotype appeared a few times. V gene TRBV5-6 combines with J gene TRBJ2-5; D is perhaps TRBD2 (6 bases). With the DNA end fitting TRBJ2-7 better, the J assignment may be wrong. This CDR3 is built from 14 residues. Germline lookup yields CDR1 SGHDT and CDR2 YYEEEE. The CDR3 is CASSLRGKGGEQYF. In DNA, the CDR3 is TGTGCCAGCAGCTTACGGGGGAAGGGCGGCGAGCAGTACTTC.

The V call is TRBV10-3, the J call TRBJ2-3, with D possibly being TRBD2 (5 bases). Trimming left V 6 bases short and J 5 bases short, with 24 bases between. Germline assignment: CDR1 ENHRY and CDR2 SYGVKD. The CDR3 is 17 amino acids. In DNA form, the CDR3 reads TGTGCCATCAGAGTGGACGATACCCCGATTAGCGAAGATACGCAGTATTTT. Protein product: CAIRVDDTPISEDTQYF.

In this sample, this clonotype turned up a few times. V gene TRBV9 combines with J gene TRBJ2-1, with TRBD2 matching 8 bases. V lost 1 base to trimming and J lost 6 bases; unmatched junction nucleotides: 3. Per germline, CDR1 SGDLS and CDR2 YYNGEE. CDR3 size: 14 residues. For the CDR3, the DNA is TGTGCCAGCAGCGTACTAGCGGGCACCAATGAGCAGTTCTTC. Its protein is CASSVLAGTNEQFF.

The rearrangement joins TRBV20-1 to TRBJ1-5, with D uncertain. The CDR3 sequence is 15 residues long. Germline loops: CDR1 DFQATT, CDR2 SNEGSKA (reference sequence). The V end lost 1 base, the J end lost 0 bases, and 10 bases lay between the germline ends. CDR3 residues: CSARVSSNSNQPQHF. CDR3 DNA sequence: TGCAGTGCTAGAGTCTCCTCGAATAGCAATCAGCCCCAGCATTTT.

V gene TRBV20-1 combines with J gene TRBJ2-7, with 10 bases aligning to TRBD2. This CDR3 contains 14 residues. J lost 1 base, V lost 4 bases, and 4 bases had no gene match. Germline V gene lookup returns CDR1 DFQATT and CDR2 SNEGSKA (reference sequence). The CDR3 protein is CSAKGTSVSYEQYF. CDR3 DNA: TGCAGTGCTAAAGGGACTAGCGTATCCTACGAGCAGTACTTC.

The chain recombines TRBV20-1 with TRBJ1-6; possibly TRBD1 for D (6 bases). Germline CDR1 DFQATT, CDR2 SNEGSKA (reference sequence). CDR3 length: 18 amino acids. Trimming removed 2 bases at V and 0 bases at J, with 17 bases between. The CDR3, as DNA: TGCAGTGCTAGAAGTAAACAGGGAGGACGCTCCTATAATTCACCCCTCCACTTT. Translation: CSARSKQGGRSYNSPLHF.

The table lists this clonotype with a few counts. This sequence joins TRBV29-1 and TRBJ2-4; TRBD1 matches 8 bases. Germline V gives CDR1 SQVTM, CDR2 ANQGSEA. V was clipped by 3 bases and J by 0 bases; unmatched bases: 10. The CDR3 length is 17 residues. The CDR3 bases are TGCAGCGTTGATGGGACAGGAGGATCACTAGCCAAAAACATTCAGTACTTC. This sequence encodes CSVDGTGGSLAKNIQYF.